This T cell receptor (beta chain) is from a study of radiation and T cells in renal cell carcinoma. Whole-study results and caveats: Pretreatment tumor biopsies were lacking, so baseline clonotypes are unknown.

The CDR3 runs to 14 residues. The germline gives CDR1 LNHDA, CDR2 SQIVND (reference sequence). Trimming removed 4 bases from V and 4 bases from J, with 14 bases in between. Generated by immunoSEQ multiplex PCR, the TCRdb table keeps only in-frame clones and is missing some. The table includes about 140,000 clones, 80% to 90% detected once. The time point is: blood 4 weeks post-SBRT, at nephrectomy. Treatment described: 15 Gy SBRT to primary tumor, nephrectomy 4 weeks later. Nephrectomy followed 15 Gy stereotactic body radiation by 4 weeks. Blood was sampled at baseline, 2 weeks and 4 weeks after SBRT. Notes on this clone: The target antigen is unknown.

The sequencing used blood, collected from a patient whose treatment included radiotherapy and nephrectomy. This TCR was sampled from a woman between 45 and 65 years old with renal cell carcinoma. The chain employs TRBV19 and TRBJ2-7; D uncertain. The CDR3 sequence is CASSTDLLTYEQYF. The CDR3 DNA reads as TGTGCCAGTAGTACCGATTTATTGACGTACGAGCAGTACTTC.